This T cell receptor beta chain was identified in a study of T cell changes during pregnancy in multiple sclerosis (dated by TCRdb to the late 2010s). In the study overall: In women with multiple sclerosis, the researchers looked at how the T cell repertoire shifted as pregnancy progressed.

Notes on this clone: Its binding antigen is unknown. Within one base of it there is no much larger clone, and no base qualities were kept.

Library creation used the immunoSEQ multiplex PCR assay. In its TCRdb copy, this immuneACCESS table keeps in-frame sequences only and misses some clones. Where compared with another copy, unresolved V genes explain less than half of these, and the others have no known cause. The sample profile shows around 34,000 clones; 90% of them were found once. The top ten clonotypes cover around 10% of the sample. The cysteine opens and the phenylalanine closes a CDR3 of 14 amino acids. Only CDR3 DNA remains: 42 bases, in frame from the first base. The junction shows trimming of 4 bases on V and 6 bases on J, and the gene matches do not reach 3 bases of it. CDR1 MRHNA and CDR2 SNTAGT are derived from the germline V gene.

The input for sequencing was CD8+ T cells from peripheral blood mononuclear cells, taken before pregnancy. The origin of this receptor is a female donor with multiple sclerosis, enrolled in a pregnancy study. The rearrangement combines TRBV6-4 with TRBJ2-3, with TRBD2 identical over 11 junction bases. The CDR3 region reads CASSVLAGVDTQYF. The sequenced DNA is TGTGCCAGCAGTGTACTAGCGGGGGTTGATACGCAGTATTTT.